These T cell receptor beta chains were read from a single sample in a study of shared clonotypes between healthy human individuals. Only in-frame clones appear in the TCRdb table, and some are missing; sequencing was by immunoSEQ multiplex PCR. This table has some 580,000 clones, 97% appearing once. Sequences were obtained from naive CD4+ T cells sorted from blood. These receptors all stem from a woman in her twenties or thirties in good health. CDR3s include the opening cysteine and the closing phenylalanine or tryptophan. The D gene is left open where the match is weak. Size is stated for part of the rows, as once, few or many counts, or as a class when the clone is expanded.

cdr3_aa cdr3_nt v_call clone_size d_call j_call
CASSFNRVYQETQYF TGTGCCAGCAGCTTTAATCGGGTTTACCAAGAGACCCAGTACTTC TRBV7-8 . . TRBJ2-5
CASSAGGPGTGNTIYF TGTGCCAGCAGCGCTGGGGGCCCAGGGACTGGAAACACCATATATTTT TRBV9 . . TRBJ1-3
CASRRGQQETQYF TGTGCCAGCAGGAGGGGACAGCAAGAGACCCAGTACTTC TRBV6-5 . TRBD1 TRBJ2-5
CASSLDGNYEQYF TGTGCCAGCAGTTTAGACGGCAACTACGAGCAGTACTTC TRBV28 . . TRBJ2-7
CASSLDGPQGYTF TGCGCCAGCAGCTTGGACGGGCCACAGGGCTACACCTTC TRBV5-1 . . TRBJ1-2
CASRRLWETQYF TGTGCCAGCAGGAGACTGTGGGAGACCCAGTACTTC TRBV28 . . TRBJ2-5
CASSDRQGIGNQPQHF TGCGCCAGCAGTGATAGGCAGGGAATAGGAAATCAGCCCCAGCATTTT TRBV10-2 . . TRBJ1-5
CASGQGTAIAEAFF TGTGCCAGCGGACAGGGTACTGCGATCGCTGAAGCTTTCTTT TRBV28 . TRBD1 TRBJ1-1
CASSDWGVATF TGTGCCAGCAGCGATTGGGGGGTTGCCACCTTC TRBV2 . . TRBJ1-2
CASSPGGLADNEQFF TGTGCCAGCTCACCAGGGGGACTAGCGGACAATGAGCAGTTCTTC TRBV18 . TRBD2 TRBJ2-1
CASSSHRTSGRQTQYF TGTGCCAGCAGCTCGCATCGGACTAGCGGGAGACAGACCCAGTACTTC TRBV7-9 . TRBD2 TRBJ2-5
CASSLITGSNQPQHF TGTGCCAGCAGTCTAATCACAGGTAGCAATCAGCCCCAGCATTTT TRBV27 few . TRBJ1-5
CAWSVTGGAEAFF TGTGCCTGGAGTGTTACAGGGGGGGCTGAAGCTTTCTTT TRBV30 . TRBD1 TRBJ1-1
CASSSYYEQYF TGTGCCAGCAGCTCCTACTACGAGCAGTACTTC TRBV5-6 . . TRBJ2-7
CASRGGTRSYNEQFF TGTGCCAGCAGGGGGGGGACTCGTTCCTACAATGAGCAGTTCTTC TRBV6-1 . TRBD2 TRBJ2-1
CASSPPEADTQYF TGCGCCAGCAGCCCCCCCGAGGCAGATACGCAGTATTTT TRBV5-1 . . TRBJ2-3
CASNGGTDTQYF TGTGCCAGCAATGGGGGCACAGATACGCAGTATTTT TRBV7-9 . . TRBJ2-3
CATKTGTRDNSPLHF TGTGCCACCAAGACAGGTACCAGAGATAATTCACCCCTCCACTTT TRBV28 . . TRBJ1-6
CASSGRGRETQYF TGTGCCAGCAGTGGCAGGGGGCGGGAGACCCAGTACTTC TRBV2 . TRBD1 TRBJ2-5
CASSLEGASTDTQYF TGCGCCAGCAGCTTGGAAGGGGCGAGCACAGATACGCAGTATTTT TRBV5-1 . . TRBJ2-3
CASSSRPPDSSGNTIYF TGCGCCAGCAGCTCCCGTCCTCCAGACAGCTCTGGAAACACCATATATTTT TRBV5-1 . . TRBJ1-3
CASSLTGETGQAFF TGTGCCAGCAGCTTAACCGGGGAGACAGGGCAGGCTTTCTTT TRBV7-3 once TRBD1 TRBJ1-1
CASSLLEKGAGELFF TGCGCCAGCAGCTTGCTGGAAAAGGGGGCCGGGGAGCTGTTTTTT TRBV5-1 . . TRBJ2-2
CASSPRTGNGYTF TGTGCCAGCAGTCCGCGGACAGGGAATGGCTACACCTTC TRBV28 once TRBD1 TRBJ1-2
CASSIGLAGVDTQYF TGTGCCAGTAGTATCGGACTAGCGGGAGTGGATACGCAGTATTTT TRBV19 . TRBD2 TRBJ2-3
CASSELAADRGGELFF TGCGCCAGCAGTGAGTTAGCGGCGGATCGAGGAGGGGAGCTGTTTTTT TRBV10-2 . . TRBJ2-2
CAISEVDEQFF TGTGCCATCAGTGAGGTCGATGAGCAGTTCTTC TRBV10-3 . . TRBJ2-1
CASSEMGAGPTRGETQYF TGTGCCAGCAGTGAAATGGGGGCAGGTCCTACCCGGGGGGAGACCCAGTACTTC TRBV2 . . TRBJ2-5
CASSPGTATNEKLFF TGTGCCAGCTCACCGGGGACAGCAACTAATGAAAAACTGTTTTTT TRBV18 . TRBD1 TRBJ1-4
CASSSLGGSYEQYF TGTGCCAGCAGCTCCCTAGGGGGCTCTTATGAGCAGTACTTC TRBV7-3 . TRBD1 TRBJ2-5
CASSQLGGLSNQPQHF TGTGCCAGCAGCCAATTGGGCGGCTTGAGCAATCAGCCCCAGCATTTT TRBV4-2 . . TRBJ1-5
CASSFRLAGVGYNEQFF TGTGCCAGCAGTTTCCGACTAGCGGGAGTGGGCTACAATGAGCAGTTCTTC TRBV28 . TRBD2 TRBJ2-1
CASSGQFNEKLFF TGTGCCAGCAGTGGCCAGTTTAATGAAAAACTGTTTTTT TRBV6-1 . . TRBJ1-4
CSVGEVFEQYF TGCAGCGTTGGGGAGGTTTTCGAGCAGTACTTC TRBV29-1 . . TRBJ2-7
CARATSGRTPPYEQYF TGTGCCCGGGCGACTAGCGGGAGGACCCCTCCCTACGAGCAGTACTTC TRBV15 . TRBD2 TRBJ2-7
CASSPPGTGAGELFF TGTGCCAGCAGCCCCCCAGGGACAGGGGCCGGGGAGCTGTTTTTT TRBV7-9 once TRBD1 TRBJ2-2
CASSFAPSGDSTGELFF TGCGCCAGCAGCTTTGCGCCTAGCGGTGATAGCACCGGGGAGCTGTTTTTT TRBV5-1 . TRBD2 TRBJ2-2
CASKEMWGYTF TGTGCCAGCAAAGAGATGTGGGGCTACACCTTC TRBV28 . . TRBJ1-2
CASSYREETQYF TGTGCCAGCAGTTACAGGGAAGAGACCCAGTACTTC TRBV6-6 . . TRBJ2-5
CASSKWEIADTQYF TGTGCCAGCAGCAAATGGGAAATAGCAGATACGCAGTATTTT TRBV21-1 . . TRBJ2-3
CASSIGPGQEEKLFF TGTGCCAGTAGTATCGGGCCAGGGCAGGAGGAAAAACTGTTTTTT TRBV19 . . TRBJ1-4
CASSFDAGELFF TGTGCCAGCAGTTTTGACGCGGGGGAGCTGTTTTTT TRBV28 . . TRBJ2-2
CASSPLGLAGETQYF TGTGCCAGCTCACCATTGGGACTAGCCGGGGAGACCCAGTACTTC TRBV18 . TRBD2 TRBJ2-5
CASSPRGRDTEAFF TGTGCCAGCAGCCCCCGGGGCCGGGACACTGAAGCTTTCTTT TRBV9 . . TRBJ1-1
CASRFRGTGYYEQYF TGTGCCAGCAGATTCCGGGGGACAGGGTACTACGAGCAGTACTTC TRBV5-6 . TRBD1 TRBJ2-7
CASSLWGTGNHEQFF TGTGCCAGCAGTTTATGGGGGACAGGGAACCATGAGCAGTTCTTC TRBV27 . TRBD1 TRBJ2-1
CASSIGAGGSNQPQHF TGTGCCAGTAGTATAGGGGCAGGGGGGAGTAATCAGCCCCAGCATTTT TRBV19 . TRBD1 TRBJ1-5
CATSRGGTGGYNEQFF TGTGCCACCAGCAGAGGCGGGACAGGGGGCTACAATGAGCAGTTCTTC TRBV15 . TRBD1 TRBJ2-1
CAIPLGPYEQYF TGTGCCATCCCCCTAGGTCCCTACGAGCAGTACTTC TRBV2 . . TRBJ2-7